A selection of T cell receptor beta chains follows, all from one sample in a study of blood T cells in healthy people across ages. From the 5' RACE reads, TCRdb called clonotypes with MiXCR, one entry per CDR3 protein. Among over 600,000 distinct CDR3 sequences listed, less than 45% were seen once. Sequenced material: blood. These receptor sequences come from an elderly man in good health. CDR3s include the opening cysteine and the closing phenylalanine or tryptophan. The D gene is left open where the match is weak. Rows may omit the clone size; those that give it use once, few, many or a size class.

D	size	V	J	DNA	CDR3
-	few	TRBV3-1	TRBJ2-7	TGTGCCAGCAGCCAAGATCTTGGGCAGACCGAGCAGTACTTC	CASSQDLGQTEQYF
-	-	TRBV20-1	TRBJ1-1	TGCAGCGCCGCAGGGAACACTGAAGCTTTCTTT	CSAAGNTEAFF
-	few	TRBV5-5	TRBJ2-3	TGTGCCAGCAGCTGGGGGGACAGAAGCACAGATACGCAGTATTTT	CASSWGDRSTDTQYF
-	-	TRBV12-3/TRBV12-4	TRBJ1-1	TGTGCCAGCAGTTCCCGATCTACAGGGACGAGTATAGCTTTCTTT	CASSSRSTGTSIAFF
TRBD2	many	TRBV20-1	TRBJ2-1	TGCAGTGCTAGGAGCGGGAGCTCCTACAATGAGCAGTTCTTC	CSARSGSSYNEQFF
-	few	TRBV7-2	TRBJ2-5	TGTGCCAGCAGCTTAGCGGGGTCCCAGGGGGAGACCCAGTACTTC	CASSLAGSQGETQYF
TRBD2	few	TRBV15	TRBJ2-7	TGTGCCACCAGCAGAGATCAACCAGCGGGAGGGACCGAGCAGTACTTC	CATSRDQPAGGTEQYF
-	few	TRBV6-5	TRBJ2-5	TGTGCCAGCAGAATCATAGGTGACAGCCTGGCGGCCCAGTACTTC	CASRIIGDSLAAQYF
-	-	TRBV7-9	TRBJ2-1	TGTGCCAGCAGCCCGGGGGAGTTTCTAGGGAGTAATGAGCAGTTCTTC	CASSPGEFLGSNEQFF
TRBD1	many	TRBV27	TRBJ1-2	TGTGCCAGCAGTGTAGGGACAGGGAATGGCTACACCTTC	CASSVGTGNGYTF
TRBD2	-	TRBV12-3/TRBV12-4	TRBJ2-7	TGTGCCAGCAAATTAGCGGGAGGGTCGGGCGAGCAGTACTTC	CASKLAGGSGEQYF
-	-	TRBV7-9	TRBJ2-2	TGTGCCAGCAGCTCTGCTGGAAACACCGGGGAGCTGTTTTTT	CASSSAGNTGELFF
-	few	TRBV30	TRBJ2-3	TGTGCCTGGAGTGTCCTTTCCTTGGATACGCAGTATTTT	CAWSVLSLDTQYF
TRBD1	-	TRBV20-1	TRBJ1-2	TGCAGTGCTAGAGATAGGAGGACAGGAGCGCAAGGCTACACCTTC	CSARDRRTGAQGYTF
TRBD2	-	TRBV7-3	TRBJ2-1	TGTGCCAGCAGCCCATCCCCTAGCGGCTCTGGGAATGAGCAGTTCTTC	CASSPSPSGSGNEQFF
TRBD2	-	TRBV20-1	TRBJ2-1	TGCAGTGCTTCCCCTTCCCGAGCGGGAGAATACAATGAGCAGTTCTTC	CSASPSRAGEYNEQFF
TRBD2	-	TRBV6-2/TRBV6-3	TRBJ2-3	TGTGCCAGCAGGCTGGGACTAGCGGGCCGCACAGATACGCAGTATTTT	CASRLGLAGRTDTQYF
TRBD2	-	TRBV20-1	TRBJ2-1	TGCAGTGCTAGGGGGCTAGCGGGAGCAGGCACCTACAATGAGCAGTTCTTC	CSARGLAGAGTYNEQFF
TRBD2	-	TRBV29-1	TRBJ2-1	TGCAGCGCCGGAAAGAGGGCGGGAGGGCTCCCATGGAGCAATCAGCAGTTCTTC	CSAGKRAGGLPWSNQQFF
TRBD1	-	TRBV6-5	TRBJ2-1	TGTGCCAGCAGTTTAAGGACAGGGCCCTACAATGAGCAGTTCTTC	CASSLRTGPYNEQFF
-	many	TRBV9	TRBJ2-1	TGTGCCAGCAGCGTAGGCCCCTCAAAAAACAATGAGCAGTTCTTC	CASSVGPSKNNEQFF
-	-	TRBV18	TRBJ1-4	TGTGCCAGCTCACCAACGTGGGGGGCTACTGAAAAACTGTTTTTT	CASSPTWGATEKLFF
-	many	TRBV4-1	TRBJ2-7	TGCGCCAGCAGCTCACGGACGGGGTTTGAGCAGTACTTC	CASSSRTGFEQYF
-	-	TRBV20-1	TRBJ2-7	TGCAGTGCTAGAGACCCCCGGGGGACCGAGACCTACGAGCAGTACTTC	CSARDPRGTETYEQYF
-	once	TRBV24-1	TRBJ2-3	TGTGCCACCAGTGACCCTAGCGCGCCACATTCAGATACGCAGTATTTT	CATSDPSAPHSDTQYF
TRBD2	-	TRBV20-1	TRBJ2-5	TGCAGCGCTACGCCCGATTTTCGGGAGGGCAAAGAGACCCAGTACTTC	CSATPDFREGKETQYF
TRBD2	-	TRBV3-1	TRBJ2-1	TGTGCCAGCAGCCAAGGTGCCAATAGCGGGGGTGACAATGAGCAGTTCTTC	CASSQGANSGGDNEQFF
-	few	TRBV7-9	TRBJ2-7	TGTGCCAGCAGCTCCCATCATAGTGGGGACTACGAGCAGTACTTC	CASSSHHSGDYEQYF
-	-	TRBV11-2	TRBJ2-7	TGTGCCAGCAGCTTAGAACAGGGTTTCGCCTACGAGCAGTACTTC	CASSLEQGFAYEQYF
-	many	TRBV28	TRBJ2-6	TGTGCCAGCAGACCGGGACTGGGCTCTGGGGCCAACGTCCTGACTTTC	CASRPGLGSGANVLTF
-	-	TRBV27	TRBJ2-1	TGTGCCAGCAGTCTCCGGGGGGATAAGGGGGGCGAGCAGTTCTTC	CASSLRGDKGGEQFF
-	-	TRBV5-6	TRBJ1-5	TGTGCCAGCAGCCCGGGGTTAGGAGACGTGGATCAGCCCCAGCATTTT	CASSPGLGDVDQPQHF
-	once	TRBV20-1	TRBJ1-2	TGCAGTGCTGCATATGGGGGAGCGGGCGGCTACACCTTC	CSAAYGGAGGYTF
TRBD2	many	TRBV7-2	TRBJ2-5	TGTGCCAGCAGCTTGAGATGGGGGGGAGCCCAAGAGACCCAGTACTTC	CASSLRWGGAQETQYF
-	many	TRBV5-1	TRBJ2-2	TGCGCCAGCAGCTTAGGGTTGGCAGTGAACACCGGGGAGCTGTTTTTT	CASSLGLAVNTGELFF
-	many	TRBV29-1	TRBJ2-5	TGCAGCGTAGACAGATTCAATGAGCAGTACTTC	CSVDRFNEQYF
-	-	TRBV7-9	TRBJ2-3	TGTGCCAGCAGCTTGGTTGCGGGTTACACCACAGATACGCAGTATTTT	CASSLVAGYTTDTQYF
TRBD1	-	TRBV2	TRBJ2-1	TGTGCCAGCAGTGAGGGACAGGGAGGGTACAATGAGCAGTTCTTC	CASSEGQGGYNEQFF
-	few	TRBV28	TRBJ2-4	TGTGCCAGCAGCACCGGCAAAAACATTCAGTACTTC	CASSTGKNIQYF
-	-	TRBV5-5	TRBJ2-1	TGTGCCAGCAGCCCGCGGACGGATATCTCCTACAATGAGCAGTTCTTC	CASSPRTDISYNEQFF
TRBD2	-	TRBV7-2	TRBJ2-3	TGTGCCAGCAGCTTGGTAGCGGGAGCGACAGATACGCAGTATTTT	CASSLVAGATDTQYF
-	-	TRBV7-8	TRBJ2-1	TGTGCCAGCAGCCCTAGACAGATTACCTACAATGAGCAGTTCTTC	CASSPRQITYNEQFF
TRBD1	many	TRBV11-2	TRBJ2-6	TGTGCCAGCAGCTTCCCACGGACAGGGTCCTCCTCTGGGGCCAACGTCCTGACTTTC	CASSFPRTGSSSGANVLTF
-	-	TRBV11-2	TRBJ1-4	TGTGCCAGCAGCTTAGAAGTTGGGTTTGTTGAAAAACTGTTTTTT	CASSLEVGFVEKLFF
-	few	TRBV20-1	TRBJ1-1	TGCAGTGCTAGAGCCATGCAGGGAACTGAAGCTTTCTTT	CSARAMQGTEAFF
-	-	TRBV2	TRBJ2-3	TGTGCCAGCAAAGGGACGGTCACGGATACGCAGTATTTT	CASKGTVTDTQYF
-	few	TRBV5-1	TRBJ2-7	TGCGCCAGCAGCTTGGAACCCCAACTGGGCGTCTACGAGCAGTACTTC	CASSLEPQLGVYEQYF
-	few	TRBV20-1	TRBJ2-6	TGCAGTGCTAGAGATCTTATGGGGGCCTCTGGGGCCAACGTCCTGACTTTC	CSARDLMGASGANVLTF
TRBD2	-	TRBV10-3	TRBJ2-3	TGTGCCATCAGTGAATCGACTAGCGGGAGTATGGATACGCAGTATTTT	CAISESTSGSMDTQYF
-	-	TRBV4-2	TRBJ2-7	TGTGCCAGCAGCCAAGAAGATAGGGGCCGGGAGCAGTACTTC	CASSQEDRGREQYF
-	few	TRBV6-2/TRBV6-3	TRBJ1-5	TGTGCCAGCAGTATCCAGGGAAGTCAGCCCCAGCATTTT	CASSIQGSQPQHF
TRBD2	few	TRBV7-2	TRBJ2-2	TGTGCCAGCAGCCGGACTAGCGGTTACACCGGGGAGCTGTTTTTT	CASSRTSGYTGELFF
-	-	TRBV6-2/TRBV6-3	TRBJ2-1	TGTGCCAGCAGTTACTCGAATCGGCCGGGATGGGGATACAATGAGCAGTTCTTC	CASSYSNRPGWGYNEQFF
TRBD2	few	TRBV18	TRBJ2-7	TGTGCCAGCTCTCCTGGACTAGCGGGCGAGCAGTACTTC	CASSPGLAGEQYF
-	few	TRBV3-1	TRBJ2-3	TGTGCCAGCAGCCAAGTCATGACTAGCACAGATACGCAGTATTTT	CASSQVMTSTDTQYF
-	-	TRBV20-1	TRBJ2-1	TGCAGTGCTGCCGATGGGGGGGCCAATGAGCAGTTCTTC	CSAADGGANEQFF